A single sample is the source of the 6 T cell receptor beta chains below, sequenced in a study of chemoradiotherapy in HPV16-positive cancers (dated by TCRdb to between 2020 and 2023). Library construction relied on the immunoSEQ multiplex PCR assay. This is the immuneACCESS table as TCRdb keeps it, with only in-frame sequences that have V and J called. A part of the clones is gone; compared with another copy, unresolved V genes explain less than half, and the rest is unexplained. Recorded for this sample are some 10,000 clones; about 74% of them occurred a single time. 7.5% to 9% of the sample lies in the top ten. This material was acquired from a patient who underwent chemoradiotherapy. Receptors originate from a human donor with HPV-associated anogenital cancer.

The rearrangement uses TRBV28 and TRBJ2-7; no clear D. Germline V CDR1 and CDR2: MDHEN, SYDVKM. V gave up 5 bases and J gave up 5 bases, with 4 bases separating them. The length of the CDR3 is 10 residues. This CDR3 is CASSQNEQYF. Here the CDR3 DNA reads TGTGCCAGCAGTCAAAACGAGCAGTACTTC. The whole variable domain, remainder taken from reference TRBV28 and TRBJ2-7, is DVKVTQSSRYLVKRTGEKVFLECVQDMDHENMFWYRQDPGLGLRLIYFSYDVKMKEKGDIPEGYSVSREKKERFSLILESASTNQTSMYLCASSQNEQYFGPGTRLTVT.

The chain joins TRBV7-9 to TRBJ2-7; 8 positions agree with TRBD1. CDR1 and CDR2 from the germline V gene are SEHNR and FQNEAQ (reference sequence). This CDR3 comprises 14 residues. V trimming: 4 bases; J trimming: 5 bases; junction bases outside the gene matches: 7. The CDR3 coding sequence is TGTGCCAGCAGCTCGCGGACAGGGTCAGACGAGCAGTACTTC. It yields the protein CASSSRTGSDEQYF.

The chain is built from TRBV16 and TRBJ1-1; TRBD1 is a possible D gene (5 bases). The germline V and J ends were trimmed by 1 base and 11 bases, with 11 bases remaining between them. The CDR3 is made up of 12 amino acids. Germline assignment: CDR1 KGHSY and CDR2 FQNENV. The CDR3 DNA reads TGTGCCAGCAGCCAATTGAGGGGTTCGGCTTTCTTT. This translates into CASSQLRGSAFF.

V and J are TRBV19 and TRBJ2-1; 7 nucleotides agree with TRBD2. The germline V gene has CDR1 LNHDA and CDR2 SQIVND (reference sequence). V lost 6 bases to trimming and J lost 4 bases; unmatched junction nucleotides: 9. This CDR3 is built from 15 residues. CDR3 sequence reads: CASSPASGGYNEQFF. The CDR3 DNA follows: TGTGCCAGTAGCCCCGCTAGCGGAGGATACAATGAGCAGTTCTTC.

This clone turned up a few times. The CDR3 DNA is TGTGCCAGCAGCTTAGGGGACGCAGGAACCTACGAGCAGTACTTC. It encodes CASSLGDAGTYEQYF. The chain carries TRBV7-2 and TRBJ2-7; perhaps D is TRBD1 or TRBD2 (5 bases each). This CDR3 has 15 residues. Germline V gene lookup returns CDR1 SGHTA and CDR2 FQGNSA. Between the trimmed V and J ends, which lost 1 base and 2 bases, there was a span of 12 bases.

The V call is TRBV28, the J call TRBJ2-7, with TRBD2 as a possible D gene (6 bases). V gave up 2 bases and J gave up 2 bases, with 10 bases separating them. This CDR3 spans 14 amino acids. In germline, CDR1 is MDHEN, CDR2 SYDVKM. The CDR3 DNA is TGTGCCAGCAGTTTAGGAAGCGGGCCCTACGAGCAGTACTTC. Protein: CASSLGSGPYEQYF.